The 7 T cell receptor beta chains in this list originate from one sample, sequenced in a study of graft-versus-host responses after intestinal transplantation listed by TCRdb under 2021. Receptors were amplified or captured by the immunoSEQ multiplex PCR assay. Entries here come from immuneACCESS through TCRdb and include only in-frame sequences with V and J called. Some clones fail to appear in such tables; in the studies checked, an unresolved V gene covers under half of the shortfall, and the cause of the remainder is unknown. This sample comprises about 41,000 clones, about 95% of them detected only once. The biggest ten clones account for about 0.5% of the sample. Taken with the paper, the label for time point translates to: cells obtained before transplantation from donor or recipient. These TCRs' antigens remain unknown. Here the sequenced sample was unstimulated CD8+ T cells sorted from spleen or lymph node cells, taken before transplant. Every receptor here comes from a human donor who was the organ donor for an intestinal transplant.

This sequence joins TRBV29-1 and TRBJ2-1, with 15 bases matching TRBD2. Trimming cost V 4 bases and J 9 bases; bases outside gene matches: 22. CDR1 SQVTM and CDR2 ANQGSEA come from the germline V gene. The length of the CDR3 is 20 residues. The CDR3 DNA reads as TGCAGCGTTGTCCTCTTCCGGACTAGCGGGGGGGGTCGTGCCCTGGGTGAGCAGTTCTTC. This encodes CSVVLFRTSGGGRALGEQFF.

The chain uses TRBV5-4 and TRBJ2-5; TRBD1 matches 9 bases. This CDR3 contains 16 residues. CDR1 SGHNT and CDR2 YYREEE come from the germline V gene (reference sequence). After removal of 6 bases from V and 5 bases from J, the junction contained 14 bases not matched to a gene. The CDR3 DNA sequence: TGTGCCAGCAACTCACTCCCGGGACAGGGACGGGAGACCCAGTACTTC. Translation gives CASNSLPGQGRETQYF. Together with reference TRBV5-4 and TRBJ2-5, the CDR3 gives the full variable domain: ETGVTQSPTHLIKTRGQQVTLRCSSQSGHNTVSWYQQALGQGPQFIFQYYREEENGRGNFPPRFSGLQFPNYSSELNVNALELDDSALYLCASNSLPGQGRETQYFGPGTRLLVL.

J is TRBJ1-2 and V is TRBV6-6; D is undetermined. The CDR3 contains 14 residues. The germline V gene encodes CDR1 MNHNY and CDR2 SVGAGI (reference sequence). Trimming took 4 bases from V and 8 from J, leaving 17 bases between them. CDR3 sequence reads: CASSSDGFYMGYTF. The CDR3, as DNA: TGTGCCAGCAGTTCTGACGGATTCTATATGGGCTACACCTTC.

The V gene is TRBV19, the J gene TRBJ2-3; unclear D gene. Germline loops: CDR1 LNHDA, CDR2 SQIVND (reference sequence). V was cut by 2 bases and J by 2 bases, with 5 bases left in between. The CDR3 loop spans 13 amino acids. In nucleotides, the CDR3 is TGTGCCAGTAGTATATACACCACAGATACGCAGTATTTT. Its protein is CASSIYTTDTQYF.

The chain uses TRBV7-3 and TRBJ2-7; 7 bases agree with TRBD1. The V gene end was trimmed by 6 bases and the J gene end by 2 bases; junction bases not matched to a gene: 7. There are 14 residues in the CDR3. Germline lookup yields CDR1 SGHTA and CDR2 FQGTGA. The DNA of the CDR3 is TGTGCCAGCAGTCAGGACAGGTCGACCTACGAGCAGTACTTC. This gives the protein CASSQDRSTYEQYF.

This chain uses TRBV4-2 with TRBJ1-3; TRBD1 is a possible D gene (5 bases). Germline V gene lookup returns CDR1 LGHNA and CDR2 YNFKEQ. The V end was cut by 1 base, the J end by 3 bases, with 22 bases between. This CDR3 comprises 19 residues. This chain's CDR3 is CASSQALSVRGLGGNTIYF. The CDR3 region has the DNA TGTGCCAGCAGCCAAGCTCTTTCAGTCCGGGGGTTAGGTGGAAACACCATATATTTT.

V and J are TRBV5-1 and TRBJ1-6, with D possibly TRBD1 on 5 matching bases. Trimming took off 7 bases at V and 14 bases at J, with 13 bases between the two ends. Germline V gene lookup returns CDR1 SGHRS and CDR2 YFSETQ. This CDR3 region has 11 residues. The CDR3 DNA sequence: TGCGCCAGCCGAACCAGGGAGTCCCTCCACTTT. Protein product: CASRTRESLHF.